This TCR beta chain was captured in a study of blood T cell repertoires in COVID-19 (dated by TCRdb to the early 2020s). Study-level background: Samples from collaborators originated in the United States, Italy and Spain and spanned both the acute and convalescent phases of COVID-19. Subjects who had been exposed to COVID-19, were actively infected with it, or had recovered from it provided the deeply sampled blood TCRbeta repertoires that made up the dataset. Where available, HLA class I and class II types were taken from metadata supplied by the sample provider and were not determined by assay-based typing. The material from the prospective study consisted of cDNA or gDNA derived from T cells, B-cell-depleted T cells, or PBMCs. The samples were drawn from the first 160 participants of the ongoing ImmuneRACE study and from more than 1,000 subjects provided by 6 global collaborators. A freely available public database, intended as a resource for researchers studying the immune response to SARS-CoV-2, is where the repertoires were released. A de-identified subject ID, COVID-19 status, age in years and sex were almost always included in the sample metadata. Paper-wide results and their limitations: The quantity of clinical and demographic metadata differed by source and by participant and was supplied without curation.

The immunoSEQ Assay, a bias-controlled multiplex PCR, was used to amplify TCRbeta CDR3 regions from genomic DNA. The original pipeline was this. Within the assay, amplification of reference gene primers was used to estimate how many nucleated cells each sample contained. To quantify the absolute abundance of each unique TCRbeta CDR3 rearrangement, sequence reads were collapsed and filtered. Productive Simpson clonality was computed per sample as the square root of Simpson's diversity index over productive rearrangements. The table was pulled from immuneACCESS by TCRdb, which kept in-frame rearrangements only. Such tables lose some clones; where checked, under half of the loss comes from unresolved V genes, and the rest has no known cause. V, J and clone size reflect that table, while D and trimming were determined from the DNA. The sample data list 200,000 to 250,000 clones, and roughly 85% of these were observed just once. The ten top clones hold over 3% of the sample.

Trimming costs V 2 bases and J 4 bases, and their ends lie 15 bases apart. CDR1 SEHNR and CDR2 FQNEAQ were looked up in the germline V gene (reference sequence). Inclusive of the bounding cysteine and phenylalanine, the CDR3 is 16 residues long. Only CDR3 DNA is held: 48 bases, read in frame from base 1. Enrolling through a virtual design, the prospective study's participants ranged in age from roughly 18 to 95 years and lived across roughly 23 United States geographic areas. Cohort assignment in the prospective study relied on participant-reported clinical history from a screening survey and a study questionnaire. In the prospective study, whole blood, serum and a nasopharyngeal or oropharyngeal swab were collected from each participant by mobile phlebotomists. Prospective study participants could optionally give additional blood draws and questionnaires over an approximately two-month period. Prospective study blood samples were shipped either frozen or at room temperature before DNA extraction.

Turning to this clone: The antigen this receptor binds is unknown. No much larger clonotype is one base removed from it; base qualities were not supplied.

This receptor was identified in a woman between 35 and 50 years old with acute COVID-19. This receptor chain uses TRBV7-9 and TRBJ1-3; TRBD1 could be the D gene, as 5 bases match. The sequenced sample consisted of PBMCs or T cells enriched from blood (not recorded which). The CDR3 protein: CASSLYPGPGGNTIYF. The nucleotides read TGTGCCAGCAGCTTATACCCTGGGCCAGGGGGAAACACCATATATTTT. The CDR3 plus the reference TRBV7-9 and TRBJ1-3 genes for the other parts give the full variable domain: DTGVSQNPRHKITKRGQNVTFRCDPISEHNRLYWYRQTLGQGPEFLTYFQNEAQLEKSRLLSDRFSAERPKGSFSTLEIQRTEQGDSAMYLCASSLYPGPGGNTIYFGEGSWLTVV.